This T cell receptor beta chain was sequenced during a study of cytomegalovirus exposure and HLA in healthy donors. PCR used 60 Vbeta primers and 13 Jbeta primers. Measured with immunoSEQ multiplex PCR; TCRdb has only the in-frame clones, and not every one. The table lists roughly 43,000 clones, roughly 80% of them singletons, with about 1.5% in the top ten. Germline V gene data show CDR1 as KGHSH and CDR2 as LQKENI. The CDR3 has 17 residues. J gave up 6 bases and V 8 bases, and 17 bases lay outside the gene matches. The chain employs TRBV18 and TRBJ1-4, with TRBD1 matching over 8 bases. The specimen was PBMCs. The origin of this receptor is a man aged 30 to 39 in good health and CMV-seronegative. The CDR3 region is CASPYSGTGLGYEKLFF. In DNA form, the CDR3 reads TGTGCCAGCCCTTATTCCGGGACAGGCTTGGGGTATGAAAAACTGTTTTTT.